This TCR beta chain originates from a study of T cells in Graves' hyperthyroidism and ophthalmopathy (dated by TCRdb to the late 2010s). In terms of the full investigation: Peripheral blood samples were taken at initial diagnosis, before any treatment was given. To identify TCR V-J signatures that set the groups apart, the researchers used a discovery cohort of about a hundred patients, made up of roughly 45 with Graves' ophthalmopathy and some 58 with stable Graves' hyperthyroidism. An independent validation cohort of under 20 hyperthyroidism patients and 15 or so patients who later progressed to ophthalmopathy tested prospective prediction of ophthalmopathy. The 100 discovery patients were randomly divided into training and test sets at a 7:3 ratio. Thyroid tissue and blood T-cell repertoires from about six Graves' hyperthyroidism patients were also compared in the study. After blood sampling, hyperthyroidism patients were treated with methimazole at a starting dose of 30 mg daily, and ophthalmopathy patients were treated with high-dose intravenous methylprednisolone. The paper reports TCR Vbeta CDR3 sequencing of some 140 peripheral blood samples: under 45 ophthalmopathy, 70 to 85 hyperthyroidism and some 17 progressor patients.

V is clipped by 5 bases and J by 3 bases, and the sequence between their germline boundaries is 17 bases long. From a lookup of the germline V gene, CDR1 and CDR2 are MDHEN and SYDVKM. Spanning cysteine to phenylalanine, the CDR3 consists of 15 amino acids. The DNA shown is the 45-base CDR3, in frame from base 1. This clonotype was counted many times. Its antigen has not been determined. One base away there is no much larger clone; base qualities are not given. Amplification of TCR beta CDR3 regions was carried out from RNA transcripts. The first round of RT-PCR for the TCR CDR3 was performed with the HTBI primer set and the Qiagen OneStep RT-PCR kit. Libraries were constructed in a second round of multiplex PCR, after which size selection and purification were carried out. Sequencing of the libraries was done on an Illumina HiSeq2000 using paired-end 100 bp reads. Per the original workflow: SOAPnuke was used to process the raw data, removing reads that contained adapters or uncalled bases, had a mean Phred below 15, or lacked an exact match to the constant primer or identifier. COPE v1.2.5 was used to merge the high-quality paired reads, and each unique nucleotide sequence was defined as a clonotype. Clonotypes were aligned to IMGT TRBV, TRBD and TRBJ reference segments using MiTCR v1.1. The analysis was restricted to V-J combinations with a frequency above 0.0001, which together covered 99.2% of the repertoires. A TCS score was defined as the ratio between F50 (clonal expansion) and ExV (chaos), using BLOSUM62-based TCRdist between CDR3 peptides within each V-J. Welch's t-statistics and random forest reduced approximately 520 V-J features to 13, which were used in a naive Bayes classifier (R e1071). Clones were called with MiXCR by TCRdb after fastp trimmed the public reads at Q25, and only in-frame beta chains were retained. Rows are combined by CDR3 protein, so each entry shows the most common genes and DNA. These V and J calls are TCRdb output, not the study's own analysis. The sample table records about 600,000 distinct CDR3 sequences; about a sixth of these occur just once. Approximately 3.5% of the sample rests with the top ten.

The investigation overall reported the following: Sample size was not statistically predetermined, and blinding of investigators to group allocation was not performed. In cross-validation, a model built on a 13 V-J signature told ophthalmopathy apart from stable hyperthyroidism with approximately 91% sensitivity and roughly 81% specificity, and in testing the same model reached 80%/75%. In validation, the model predicted progression to ophthalmopathy with roughly 70% sensitivity and approximately 74% specificity, a median of about 6 months before onset. Most expanded thyroid clonotypes (frequency above 0.001) were also found in blood, which suggests that blood repertoires may mirror thyroid immune responses.

In the ophthalmopathy patients, disease was moderately to severely active, with a Clinical Activity Score of 3 or more, a NOSPECS grade of 4 or more, and a duration of less than 3 months. The study excluded patients with uncontrolled infections, other autoimmune diseases, pregnancy or lactation. Clinical symptoms, serum thyroxine and TRAb, thyroid ultrasound, and orbital computed tomography formed the basis for the diagnoses. Ficoll-Paque density gradient centrifugation was used to isolate PBMCs from about 9.4 ml of fresh peripheral blood. Total RNA was extracted using Trizol reagent, and RNA quality was assessed on an Agilent 2100 Bioanalyzer.

The sequenced sample was blood. This clonotype was obtained from a woman between 35 and 50 years old with Graves' ophthalmopathy. This chain is built from TRBV28 and TRBJ2-7; a weak D assignment points to TRBD2 (7 bases agree). The sequenced DNA: TGTGCCAGCAGTCTAGGGGGGGAGGGTTACTACGAGCAGTACTTC. Its product reads: CASSLGGEGYYEQYF.